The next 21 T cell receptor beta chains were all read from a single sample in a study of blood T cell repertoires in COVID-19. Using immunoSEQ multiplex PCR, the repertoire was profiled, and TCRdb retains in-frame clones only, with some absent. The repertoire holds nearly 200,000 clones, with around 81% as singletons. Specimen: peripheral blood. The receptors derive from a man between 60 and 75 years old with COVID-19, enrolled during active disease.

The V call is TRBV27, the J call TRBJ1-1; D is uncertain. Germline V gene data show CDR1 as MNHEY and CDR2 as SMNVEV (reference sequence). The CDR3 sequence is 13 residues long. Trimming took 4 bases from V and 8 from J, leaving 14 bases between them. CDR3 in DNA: TGTGCCAGCAGTTCCGGACGCGGACTGGAAGCTTTCTTT. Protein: CASSSGRGLEAFF.

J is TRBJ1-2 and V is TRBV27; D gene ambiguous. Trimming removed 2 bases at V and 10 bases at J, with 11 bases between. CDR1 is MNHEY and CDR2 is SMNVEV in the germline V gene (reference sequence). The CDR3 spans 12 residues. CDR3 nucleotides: TGTGCCAGCAGTTTAGGAGGAAAGGCCTACACCTTC. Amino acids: CASSLGGKAYTF.

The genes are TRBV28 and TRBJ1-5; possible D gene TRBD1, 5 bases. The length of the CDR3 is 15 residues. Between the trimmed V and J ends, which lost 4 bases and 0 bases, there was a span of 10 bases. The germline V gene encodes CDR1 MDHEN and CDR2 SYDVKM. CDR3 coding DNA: TGTGCCAGCAGTTCTCGGGGGGGTAGCAATCAGCCCCAGCATTTT. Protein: CASSSRGGSNQPQHF.

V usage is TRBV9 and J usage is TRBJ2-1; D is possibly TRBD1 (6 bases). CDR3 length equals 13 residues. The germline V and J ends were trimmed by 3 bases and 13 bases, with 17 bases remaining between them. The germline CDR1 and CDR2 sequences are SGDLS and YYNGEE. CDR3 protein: CASSESWTVEQFF. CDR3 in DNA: TGTGCCAGCAGCGAGTCATGGACAGTCGAACAGTTCTTC.

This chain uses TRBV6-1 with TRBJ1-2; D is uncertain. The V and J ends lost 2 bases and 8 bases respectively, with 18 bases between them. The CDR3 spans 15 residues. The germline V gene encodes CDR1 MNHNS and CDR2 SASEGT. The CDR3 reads CASSETFRSYGGYTF. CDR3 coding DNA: TGTGCCAGCAGTGAAACTTTCCGGAGCTATGGGGGCTACACCTTC.

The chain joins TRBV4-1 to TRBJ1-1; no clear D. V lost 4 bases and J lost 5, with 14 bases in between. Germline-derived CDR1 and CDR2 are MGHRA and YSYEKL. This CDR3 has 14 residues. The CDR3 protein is CASSPPAGGTEAFF. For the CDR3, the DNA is TGCGCCAGCAGCCCCCCCGCCGGAGGTACTGAAGCTTTCTTT.

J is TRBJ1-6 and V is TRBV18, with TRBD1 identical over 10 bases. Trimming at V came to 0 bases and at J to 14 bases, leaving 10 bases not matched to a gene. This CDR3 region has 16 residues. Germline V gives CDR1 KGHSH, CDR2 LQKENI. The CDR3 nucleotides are TGTGCCAGCTCACCACCGTTTGGACAGGGGGGCGATTCCCTCCACTTT. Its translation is CASSPPFGQGGDSLHF.

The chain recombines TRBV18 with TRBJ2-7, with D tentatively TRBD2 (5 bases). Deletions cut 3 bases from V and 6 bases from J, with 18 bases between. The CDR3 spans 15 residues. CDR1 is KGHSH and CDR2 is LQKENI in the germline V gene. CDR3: CASSPPGSMWGEQYF. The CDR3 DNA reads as TGTGCCAGCTCACCCCCGGGGTCGATGTGGGGCGAGCAGTACTTC.

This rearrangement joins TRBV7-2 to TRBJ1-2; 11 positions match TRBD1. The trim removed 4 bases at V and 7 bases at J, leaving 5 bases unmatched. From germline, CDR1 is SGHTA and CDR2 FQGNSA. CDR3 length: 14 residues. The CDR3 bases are TGTGCCAGCAGCTGGGGACAGGGGGTTAGTGGCTACACCTTC. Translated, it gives CASSWGQGVSGYTF.

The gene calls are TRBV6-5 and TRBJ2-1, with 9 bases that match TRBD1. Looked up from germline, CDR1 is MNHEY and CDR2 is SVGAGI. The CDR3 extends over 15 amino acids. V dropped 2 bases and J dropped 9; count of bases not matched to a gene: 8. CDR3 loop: CASSYRGQGHSEQFF. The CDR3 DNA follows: TGTGCCAGCAGTTACCGGGGACAGGGACATAGTGAGCAGTTCTTC.

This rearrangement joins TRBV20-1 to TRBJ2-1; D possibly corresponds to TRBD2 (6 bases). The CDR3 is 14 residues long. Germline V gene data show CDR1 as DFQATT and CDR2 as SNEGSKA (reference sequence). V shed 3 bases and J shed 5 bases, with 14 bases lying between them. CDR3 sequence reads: CSASRGRTNNEQFF. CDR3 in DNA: TGCAGTGCTAGTCGTGGGAGGACCAACAATGAGCAGTTCTTC.

The DNA for the CDR3 is TGTGCCAGCAGCTTACAGGGAAAAGAGACCCAGTACTTC. Protein product: CASSLQGKETQYF. The chain carries TRBV7-9 and TRBJ2-5, with D possibly TRBD1 on 5 matching bases. Trimming took off 2 bases at V and 3 bases at J, with 7 bases between the two ends. This CDR3 has 13 residues. CDR1 and CDR2 from the germline V gene are SEHNR and FQNEAQ (reference sequence).

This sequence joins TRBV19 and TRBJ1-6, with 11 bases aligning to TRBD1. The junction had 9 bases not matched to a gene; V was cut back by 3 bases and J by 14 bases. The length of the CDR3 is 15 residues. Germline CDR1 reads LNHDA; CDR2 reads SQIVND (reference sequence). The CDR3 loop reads CASSIGQGAGITLHF. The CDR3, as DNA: TGTGCCAGTAGTATCGGACAGGGGGCTGGTATCACCCTCCACTTT.

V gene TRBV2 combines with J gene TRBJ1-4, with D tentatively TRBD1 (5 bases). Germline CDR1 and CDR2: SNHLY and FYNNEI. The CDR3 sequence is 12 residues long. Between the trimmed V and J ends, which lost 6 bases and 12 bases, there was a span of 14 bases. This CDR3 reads CASSVDTPELFF. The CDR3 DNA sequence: TGTGCCAGCAGCGTGGACACGCCCGAACTGTTTTTT.

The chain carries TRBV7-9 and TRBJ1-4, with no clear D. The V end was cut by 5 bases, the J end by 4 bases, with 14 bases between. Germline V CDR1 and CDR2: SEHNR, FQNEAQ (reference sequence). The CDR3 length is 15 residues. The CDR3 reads CASSPLLRDNEKLFF. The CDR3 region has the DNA TGTGCCAGCAGCCCGCTTCTACGGGATAATGAAAAACTGTTTTTT.

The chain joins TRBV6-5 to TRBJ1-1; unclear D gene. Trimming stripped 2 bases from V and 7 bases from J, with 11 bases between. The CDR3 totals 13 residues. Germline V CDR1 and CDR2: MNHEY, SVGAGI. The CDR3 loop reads CASSYGRGGEAFF. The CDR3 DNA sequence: TGTGCCAGCAGTTACGGACGGGGAGGTGAAGCTTTCTTT.

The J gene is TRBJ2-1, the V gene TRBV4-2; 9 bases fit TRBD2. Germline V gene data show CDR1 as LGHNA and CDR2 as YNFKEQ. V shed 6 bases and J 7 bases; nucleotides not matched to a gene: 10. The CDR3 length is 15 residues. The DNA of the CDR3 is TGTGCCAGCAGTCGAGGACTAGCGACATTGAATGAGCAGTTCTTC. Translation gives CASSRGLATLNEQFF.

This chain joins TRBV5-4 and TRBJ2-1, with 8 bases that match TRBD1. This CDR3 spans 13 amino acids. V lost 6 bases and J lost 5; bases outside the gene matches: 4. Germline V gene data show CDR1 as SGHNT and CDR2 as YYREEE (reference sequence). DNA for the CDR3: TGTGCCAGCACCCACAGGGGGAACAATGAGCAGTTCTTC. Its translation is CASTHRGNNEQFF. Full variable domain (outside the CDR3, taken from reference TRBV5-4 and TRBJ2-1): ETGVTQSPTHLIKTRGQQVTLRCSSQSGHNTVSWYQQALGQGPQFIFQYYREEENGRGNFPPRFSGLQFPNYSSELNVNALELDDSALYLCASTHRGNNEQFFGPGTRLTVL.

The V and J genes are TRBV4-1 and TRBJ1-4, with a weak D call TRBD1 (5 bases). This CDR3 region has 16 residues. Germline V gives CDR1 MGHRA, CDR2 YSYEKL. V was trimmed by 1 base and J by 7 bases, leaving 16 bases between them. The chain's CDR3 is CASSQVRSGGSEKLFF. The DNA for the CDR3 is TGCGCCAGCAGCCAAGTTCGTTCCGGGGGAAGTGAAAAACTGTTTTTT.

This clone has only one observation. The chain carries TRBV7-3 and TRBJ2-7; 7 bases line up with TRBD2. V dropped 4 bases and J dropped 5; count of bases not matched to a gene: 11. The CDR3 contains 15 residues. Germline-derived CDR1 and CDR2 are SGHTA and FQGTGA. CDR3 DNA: TGTGCCAGCAGCTCCATCCTGGGAGGGGTAAACGAGCAGTACTTC. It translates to CASSSILGGVNEQYF. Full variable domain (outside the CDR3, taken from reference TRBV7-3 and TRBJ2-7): GAGVSQTPSNKVTEKGKYVELRCDPISGHTALYWYRQSLGQGPEFLIYFQGTGAADDSGLPNDRFFAVRPEGSVSTLKIQRTERGDSAVYLCASSSILGGVNEQYFGPGTRLTVT.

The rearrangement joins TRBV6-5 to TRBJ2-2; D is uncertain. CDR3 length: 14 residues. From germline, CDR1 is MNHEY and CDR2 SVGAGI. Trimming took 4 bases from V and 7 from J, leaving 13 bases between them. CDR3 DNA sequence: TGTGCCAGCAGTTCCCTCCCCCGAGGCGGGGAGCTGTTTTTT. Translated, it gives CASSSLPRGGELFF.